Here is one TCR beta chain with its context. Clones were sequenced by immunoSEQ multiplex PCR, and TCRdb holds only the in-frame ones, with some missing. The sample holds under 55,000 clones, roughly 75% seen once. The sample is drawn from a study of T cells in localized non-small cell lung cancer. This clonotype was obtained from a woman aged 40-69 years with stage II lung adenocarcinoma. The material sequenced was PBMCs, taken before any cancer treatment.

The CDR3 DNA reads TGTGCCATCAGTGAGTCCCCTCTGGGAGAGACCCAGTACTTC. This encodes CAISESPLGETQYF. The chain is built from TRBV10-3 and TRBJ2-5; D unclear. Germline CDR1 is ENHRY and CDR2 is SYGVKD. The length of the CDR3 is 14 residues. The ends were cut back, 0 bases at V and 4 bases at J, with 9 bases in the middle.